The clone carrying this T cell receptor beta chain has only one observation. Its antigen is still unknown. The data belong to a study of cytomegalovirus exposure and HLA in healthy donors. Overall study results and limits: Donors were assumed by presence/absence analyses to have roughly uniform sequencing depth. Reportedly, fewer N-insertions than the approximately 680-donor mean appeared in an Asian-associated ancestry cluster in a later analysis. A further, later analysis showed that HLA-associated TCR beta chains (compared with equally common others) were more clonally expanded. There were several of the most significant clusters that appeared linked to common viral pathogens in a later analysis.

Germline CDR1 and CDR2: WNHNN and SYGVQD (reference sequence). V lost 3 bases and J lost 5, with 10 bases in between. The CDR3 totals 14 residues. Both 60 Vbeta primers and 13 Jbeta primers went into the PCR. Profiled with immunoSEQ multiplex PCR; TCRdb holds only in-frame clones, not every one. The sample lists about 81,000 clones, 77% occurring once. The clonotype was recovered from a man aged 45-65 years in good health and CMV-seropositive. The rearrangement joins TRBV10-1 to TRBJ2-2, with TRBD2 as a possible D gene (5 bases). Sequencing was done on a sample of PBMCs. This CDR3 is CASSEVGRTGELFF. CDR3 DNA sequence: TGCGCCAGCAGTGAAGTAGGGAGAACCGGGGAGCTGTTTTTT.